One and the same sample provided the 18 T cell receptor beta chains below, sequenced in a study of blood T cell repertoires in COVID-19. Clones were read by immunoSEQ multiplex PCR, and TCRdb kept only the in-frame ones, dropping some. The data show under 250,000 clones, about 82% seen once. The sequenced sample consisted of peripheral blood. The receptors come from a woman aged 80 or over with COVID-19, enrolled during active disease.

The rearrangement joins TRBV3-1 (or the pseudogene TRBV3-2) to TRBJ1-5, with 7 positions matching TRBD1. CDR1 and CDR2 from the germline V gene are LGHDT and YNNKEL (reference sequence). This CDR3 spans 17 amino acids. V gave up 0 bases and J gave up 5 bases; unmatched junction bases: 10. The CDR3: CASSQDPGGVRHQPQHF. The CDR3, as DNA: TGTGCCAGCAGCCAAGATCCAGGGGGAGTTAGGCATCAGCCCCAGCATTTT.

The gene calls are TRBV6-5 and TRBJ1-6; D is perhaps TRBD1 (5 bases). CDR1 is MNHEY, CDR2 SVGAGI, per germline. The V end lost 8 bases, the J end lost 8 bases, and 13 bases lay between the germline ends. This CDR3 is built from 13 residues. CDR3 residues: CASSDQGYSPLHF. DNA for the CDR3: TGTGCCAGCTCGGACCAGGGATATTCACCCCTCCACTTT.

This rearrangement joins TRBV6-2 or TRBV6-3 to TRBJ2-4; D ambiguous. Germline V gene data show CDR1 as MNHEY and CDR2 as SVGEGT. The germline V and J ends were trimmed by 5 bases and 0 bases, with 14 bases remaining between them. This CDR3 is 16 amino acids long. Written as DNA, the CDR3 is TGTGCCAGCAGTCTCAGTGACAATCTAGCCAAAAACATTCAGTACTTC. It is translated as CASSLSDNLAKNIQYF.

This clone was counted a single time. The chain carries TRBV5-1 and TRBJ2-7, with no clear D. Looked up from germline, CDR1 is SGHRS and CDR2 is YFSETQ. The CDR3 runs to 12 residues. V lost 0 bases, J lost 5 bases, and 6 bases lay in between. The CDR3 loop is CASSLAPDEQYF. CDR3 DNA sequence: TGCGCCAGCAGCTTGGCCCCCGACGAGCAGTACTTC.

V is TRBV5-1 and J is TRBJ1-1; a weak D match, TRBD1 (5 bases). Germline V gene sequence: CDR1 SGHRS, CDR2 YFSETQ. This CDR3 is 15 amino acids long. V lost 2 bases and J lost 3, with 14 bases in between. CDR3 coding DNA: TGCGCCAGCAGCTTCCGTCTTGGGGCAGACACTGAAGCTTTCTTT. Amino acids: CASSFRLGADTEAFF.

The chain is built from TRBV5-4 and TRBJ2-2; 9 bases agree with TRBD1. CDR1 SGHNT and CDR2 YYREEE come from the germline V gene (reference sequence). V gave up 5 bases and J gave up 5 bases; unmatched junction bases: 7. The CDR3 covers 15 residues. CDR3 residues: CASRPDRGRTGELFF. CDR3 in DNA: TGTGCCAGCAGGCCGGACAGGGGCCGGACCGGGGAGCTGTTTTTT. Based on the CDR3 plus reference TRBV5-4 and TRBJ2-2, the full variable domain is ETGVTQSPTHLIKTRGQQVTLRCSSQSGHNTVSWYQQALGQGPQFIFQYYREEENGRGNFPPRFSGLQFPNYSSELNVNALELDDSALYLCASRPDRGRTGELFFGEGSRLTVL.

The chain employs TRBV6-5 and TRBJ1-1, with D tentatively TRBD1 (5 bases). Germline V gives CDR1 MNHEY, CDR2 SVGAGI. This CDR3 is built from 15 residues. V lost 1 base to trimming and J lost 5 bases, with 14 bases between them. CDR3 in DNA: TGTGCCAGCAGTTACTGGGGCAGGGATCGTACTGAAGCTTTCTTT. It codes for CASSYWGRDRTEAFF.

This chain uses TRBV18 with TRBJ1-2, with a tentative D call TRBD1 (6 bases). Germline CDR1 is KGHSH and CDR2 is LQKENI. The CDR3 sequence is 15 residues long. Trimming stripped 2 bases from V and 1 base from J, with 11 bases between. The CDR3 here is CASSPSRGINYGYTF. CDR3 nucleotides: TGTGCCAGCTCACCATCCAGGGGTATTAACTATGGCTACACCTTC.

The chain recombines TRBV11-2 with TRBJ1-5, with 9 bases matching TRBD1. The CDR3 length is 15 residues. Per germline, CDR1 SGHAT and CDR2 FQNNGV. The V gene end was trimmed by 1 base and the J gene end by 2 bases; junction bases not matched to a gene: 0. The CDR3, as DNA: TGTGCCAGCAGCTTAGGACAGGGGGGCAATCAGCCCCAGCATTTT. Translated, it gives CASSLGQGGNQPQHF.

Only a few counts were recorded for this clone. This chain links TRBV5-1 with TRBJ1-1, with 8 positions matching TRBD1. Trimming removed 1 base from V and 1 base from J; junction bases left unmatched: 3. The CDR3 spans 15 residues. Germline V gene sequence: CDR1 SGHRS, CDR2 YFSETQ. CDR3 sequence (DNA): TGCGCCAGCAGCTTGAGCCAGGGGGCGAACACTGAAGCTTTCTTT. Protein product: CASSLSQGANTEAFF.

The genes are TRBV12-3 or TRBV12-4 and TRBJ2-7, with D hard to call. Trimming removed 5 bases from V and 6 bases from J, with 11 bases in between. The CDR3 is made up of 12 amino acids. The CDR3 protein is CASSTTRPEQYF. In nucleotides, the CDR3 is TGTGCCAGCAGTACCACGCGGCCCGAGCAGTACTTC.

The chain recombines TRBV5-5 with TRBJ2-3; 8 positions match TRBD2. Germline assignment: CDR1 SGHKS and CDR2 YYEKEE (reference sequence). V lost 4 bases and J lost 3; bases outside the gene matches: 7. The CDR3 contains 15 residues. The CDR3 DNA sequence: TGTGCCAGCAGCCCCTGGGGCGGGGGGACAGATACGCAGTATTTT. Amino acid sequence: CASSPWGGGTDTQYF.

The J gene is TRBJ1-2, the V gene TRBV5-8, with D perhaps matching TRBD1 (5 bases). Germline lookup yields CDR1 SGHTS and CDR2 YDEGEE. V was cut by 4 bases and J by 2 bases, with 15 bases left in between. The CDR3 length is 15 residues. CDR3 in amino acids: CASSTDIKQNYGYTF. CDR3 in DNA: TGTGCCAGCAGCACGGACATCAAACAAAACTATGGCTACACCTTC.

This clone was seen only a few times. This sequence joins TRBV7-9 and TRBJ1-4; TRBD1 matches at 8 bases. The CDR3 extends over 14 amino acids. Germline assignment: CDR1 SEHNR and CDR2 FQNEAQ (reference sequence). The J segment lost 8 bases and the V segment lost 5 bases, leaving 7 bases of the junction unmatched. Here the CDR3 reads CASSADREIEKLFF. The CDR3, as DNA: TGTGCCAGCAGCGCGGACAGGGAGATCGAAAAACTGTTTTTT. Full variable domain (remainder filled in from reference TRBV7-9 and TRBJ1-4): DTGVSQNPRHKITKRGQNVTFRCDPISEHNRLYWYRQTLGQGPEFLTYFQNEAQLEKSRLLSDRFSAERPKGSFSTLEIQRTEQGDSAMYLCASSADREIEKLFFGSGTQLSVL.

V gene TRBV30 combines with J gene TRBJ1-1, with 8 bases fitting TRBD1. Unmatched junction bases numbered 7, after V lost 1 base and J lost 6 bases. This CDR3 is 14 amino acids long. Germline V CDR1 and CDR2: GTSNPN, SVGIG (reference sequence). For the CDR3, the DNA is TGTGCCTGGAGTGGGACAGGGAAGGGTTCTGAAGCTTTCTTT. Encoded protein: CAWSGTGKGSEAFF.

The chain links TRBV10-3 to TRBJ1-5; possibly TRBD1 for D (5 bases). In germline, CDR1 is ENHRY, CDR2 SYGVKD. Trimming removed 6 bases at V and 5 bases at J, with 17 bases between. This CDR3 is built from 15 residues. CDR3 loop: CAIRVGQGRDQPQHF. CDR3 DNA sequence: TGTGCCATCAGGGTCGGGCAGGGCCGAGATCAGCCCCAGCATTTT.

Written as DNA, the CDR3 is TGTGCCAGCAGCTCTCGGGGTGGAGAGACCCAGTACTTC. This encodes CASSSRGGETQYF. This sequence joins TRBV11-3 and TRBJ2-5, with D tentatively TRBD2 (5 bases). In germline, CDR1 is SGHNT, CDR2 YENEEA. Trimming took 4 bases from V and 4 from J, leaving 10 bases between them. The CDR3 extends over 13 amino acids.

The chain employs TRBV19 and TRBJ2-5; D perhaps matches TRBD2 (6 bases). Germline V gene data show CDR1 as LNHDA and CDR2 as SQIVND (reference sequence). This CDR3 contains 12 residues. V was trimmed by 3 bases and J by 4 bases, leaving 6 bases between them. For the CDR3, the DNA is TGTGCCAGTAGTATGGGGGGAGAGACCCAGTACTTC. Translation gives CASSMGGETQYF.